These 28 T cell receptor beta chains originate from one sample sequenced in a study of blood T cell repertoires in COVID-19. Generated by immunoSEQ multiplex PCR, the TCRdb table keeps only in-frame clones and is missing some. The table records over 150,000 clones, 65% to 85% of them present only once. Sequenced input: peripheral blood. These receptors were taken from a man between 65 and 85 years old with active or convalescent COVID-19.

The V gene is TRBV7-6, the J gene TRBJ2-7; 10 bases line up with TRBD1. The CDR3 runs 15 residues. Unmatched junction bases numbered 3, after V lost 1 base and J lost 3 bases. In germline, CDR1 is SGHVS, CDR2 FNYEAQ. CDR3 amino acids: CASSLVGTGVYEQYF. The DNA of the CDR3 is TGTGCCAGCAGCTTAGTGGGGACAGGGGTCTACGAGCAGTACTTC.

V and J are TRBV7-9 and TRBJ1-1, with 10 bases fitting TRBD1. Germline V lookup: CDR1 SEHNR, CDR2 FQNEAQ (reference sequence). V shed 5 bases, J shed 3 bases, and the junction held 9 bases outside the gene matches. The CDR3 is 16 residues long. CDR3 sequence: CASSTGTGALYTEAFF. The CDR3 bases are TGTGCCAGCAGCACCGGGACAGGGGCCCTGTACACTGAAGCTTTCTTT.

The chain has TRBV27 and TRBJ1-4, with D possibly matching TRBD1 (5 bases). The V and J ends lost 5 bases and 7 bases respectively, with 14 bases between them. The CDR3 has 14 residues. Germline CDR1 MNHEY, CDR2 SMNVEV (reference sequence). The CDR3 nucleotides read TGTGCCAGCAGTCCCCGGACGGGGGGTGAAAAACTGTTTTTT. Its protein is CASSPRTGGEKLFF.

The chain combines TRBV19 with TRBJ1-5, with unresolved D. Trimming took off 7 bases at V and 4 bases at J, with 14 bases between the two ends. Germline V gene sequence: CDR1 LNHDA, CDR2 SQIVND (reference sequence). The CDR3 is made up of 14 amino acids. CDR3 in amino acids: CASTPPVRNQPQHF. Here the CDR3 DNA reads TGTGCCAGTACCCCTCCGGTTCGGAATCAGCCCCAGCATTTT. Full variable domain (remainder filled in from reference TRBV19 and TRBJ1-5): DGGITQSPKYLFRKEGQNVTLSCEQNLNHDAMYWYRQDPGQGLRLIYYSQIVNDFQKGDIAEGYSVSREKKESFPLTVTSAQKNPTAFYLCASTPPVRNQPQHFGDGTRLSIL.

The V call is TRBV4-3, the J call TRBJ2-1; 12 bases are a match to TRBD2. The CDR3 runs 17 residues. CDR1 is LGHNA and CDR2 is YSLEER in the germline V gene. J gave up 5 bases and V 4 bases, and 9 bases lay outside the gene matches. The CDR3 DNA is TGCGCCAGCAGCCGCGCTCTAGCGGGAGGGGAAAACAATGAGCAGTTCTTC. Its translation is CASSRALAGGENNEQFF.

CDR3 DNA sequence: TGTGCCAGCAGCTTAAGGCCGACACCGGATAGCAATCAGCCCCAGCATTTT. Translated, it gives CASSLRPTPDSNQPQHF. This chain links TRBV7-8 with TRBJ1-5; D not resolved. V shed 2 bases and J shed 0 bases, with 14 bases lying between them. The germline CDR1 and CDR2 sequences are SGHVS and FQNEAQ. The CDR3 totals 17 residues.

The chain is built from TRBV7-2 and TRBJ1-5, with unresolved D. Trimming removed 5 bases from V and 7 bases from J, with 15 bases in between. This CDR3 is 14 amino acids long. CDR1 and CDR2 from the germline V gene are SGHTA and FQGNSA. CDR3 sequence (DNA): TGTGCCAGCAGCCTGGATGGGCCGTCGCAGCCCCAGCATTTT. Protein: CASSLDGPSQPQHF.

The chain combines TRBV6-1 with TRBJ1-1, with TRBD1 as a possible D gene (5 bases). This CDR3 is 14 amino acids long. Trimming pared 2 bases from V and 5 bases from J, leaving 12 bases between. Germline CDR1 and CDR2: MNHNS and SASEGT. CDR3 nucleotide sequence: TGTGCCAGCAGTGAATATAGGGGTCGGACTGAAGCTTTCTTT. It codes for CASSEYRGRTEAFF.

The chain employs TRBV28 and TRBJ2-7, with TRBD2 as a possible D gene (5 bases). The germline CDR1 and CDR2 sequences are MDHEN and SYDVKM. Trimming stripped 4 bases from V and 7 bases from J, with 14 bases between. This CDR3 is built from 13 residues. As DNA, the CDR3 is TGTGCCAGCAGTTCCCCAGCGGTCTCGGAGCAGTACTTC. Translation gives CASSSPAVSEQYF. The variable domain in full, with the rest retrieved from reference TRBV28 and TRBJ2-7, is DVKVTQSSRYLVKRTGEKVFLECVQDMDHENMFWYRQDPGLGLRLIYFSYDVKMKEKGDIPEGYSVSREKKERFSLILESASTNQTSMYLCASSSPAVSEQYFGPGTRLTVT.

The rearrangement uses TRBV5-1 and TRBJ1-4; D is perhaps TRBD1 (6 bases). V was pared by 4 bases and J by 6 bases, with 16 bases between. Germline CDR1 reads SGHRS; CDR2 reads YFSETQ. The CDR3 is made up of 15 amino acids. The CDR3 nucleotides read TGCGCCAGCAGCACACGAAGAGGGGGTGATGAAAAACTGTTTTTT. Its protein product is CASSTRRGGDEKLFF.

V is TRBV15 and J is TRBJ1-1, with D perhaps matching TRBD1 (5 bases). Germline-derived CDR1 and CDR2 are LNHNV and YYDKDF (reference sequence). V lost 5 bases to trimming and J lost 3 bases, with 10 bases between them. CDR3 length: 13 residues. The CDR3 DNA follows: TGTGCCACCAGCCCCCAGGGTGACACTGAAGCTTTCTTT. Translation gives CATSPQGDTEAFF.

The chain combines TRBV27 with TRBJ1-5; TRBD1 aligns across 7 bases. In germline, CDR1 is MNHEY, CDR2 SMNVEV (reference sequence). CDR3 length: 14 residues. Trimming removed 3 bases from V and 4 bases from J; junction bases left unmatched: 3. The CDR3 DNA reads TGTGCCAGCAGTTTCAGGGGGTATAATCAGCCCCAGCATTTT. Translation: CASSFRGYNQPQHF.

CDR3 nucleotides: TGTGCCAGCAGCCCACAGGGGGCGTCGGAGACCCAGTACTTC. This encodes CASSPQGASETQYF. The chain recombines TRBV7-7 with TRBJ2-5; 9 nucleotides line up with TRBD1. Germline CDR1 and CDR2: SSHAT and FNYEAQ (reference sequence). The CDR3 spans 14 residues. Trimming at V came to 5 bases and at J to 5 bases, leaving 6 bases not matched to a gene.

V usage is TRBV2 and J usage is TRBJ2-2; 9 nucleotides match TRBD2. The CDR3 loop spans 17 amino acids. CDR1 and CDR2 (germline): SNHLY, FYNNEI. J was trimmed by 6 bases and V by 4 bases; bases with no gene match: 12. CDR3 in DNA: TGTGCCAGCAGTGCACGTAGCGGGAGTTTGTCCCCCGGGGAGCTGTTTTTT. Translated, it gives CASSARSGSLSPGELFF.

V usage is TRBV6-5 and J usage is TRBJ1-1; 7 positions match TRBD1. V shed 7 bases and J 1 base; nucleotides not matched to a gene: 6. The CDR3 has 14 amino acids. The germline CDR1 and CDR2 sequences are MNHEY and SVGAGI. This CDR3 reads CASTNRGPNTEAFF. The DNA of the CDR3 is TGTGCCAGCACTAACAGGGGACCGAACACTGAAGCTTTCTTT.

The chain combines TRBV7-2 with TRBJ1-6; TRBD1 matches 8 bases. Germline loops: CDR1 SGHTA, CDR2 FQGNSA. V lost 3 bases, J lost 0 bases, and 7 bases stayed unmatched. This CDR3 contains 18 residues. The CDR3 region has the DNA TGTGCCAGCAGCTTTGCAGGACAGGGCCACTCCTATAATTCACCCCTCCACTTT. Translated: CASSFAGQGHSYNSPLHF.

The chain links TRBV29-1 to TRBJ1-4; D perhaps matches TRBD1 (6 bases). V was clipped by 4 bases and J by 7 bases, with 16 bases between them. CDR3 size: 14 residues. The V gene's germline CDR1 is SQVTM and CDR2 ANQGSEA. This CDR3 reads CSVGLQGMVEKLFF. CDR3 bases: TGCAGCGTTGGACTCCAGGGGATGGTTGAAAAACTGTTTTTT.

The chain joins TRBV5-4 to TRBJ2-1, with TRBD2 matching 9 bases. The V segment lost 0 bases and the J segment 6 bases; nucleotides outside the gene matches: 4. From germline, CDR1 is SGHNT and CDR2 YYREEE (reference sequence). The CDR3 has 15 residues. The CDR3 loop is CASSLEAGGLNEQFF. CDR3 nucleotides: TGTGCCAGCAGCTTGGAGGCGGGAGGGCTCAATGAGCAGTTCTTC.

The sample holds many counts of this clone. J is TRBJ2-3 and V is TRBV24-1; the match to TRBD1 covers 8 bases. Germline V lookup: CDR1 KGHDR, CDR2 SFDVKD. The CDR3 covers 15 residues. With V trimmed by 4 bases and J by 6 bases, 8 bases remained unmatched. CDR3 sequence: CATSDLGQGRDTQYF. The DNA for the CDR3 is TGTGCCACCAGTGACCTAGGACAGGGTAGGGATACGCAGTATTTT.

By frequency in the sample, this clone is medium-sized. The V gene is TRBV29-1, the J gene TRBJ1-1; tentatively, D is TRBD1 (5 bases). V lost 5 bases and J lost 8, with 12 bases in between. The germline gives CDR1 SQVTM, CDR2 ANQGSEA. This CDR3 has 11 residues. The CDR3 protein is CSVTGFGEAFF. CDR3 DNA sequence: TGCAGCGTTACAGGTTTTGGAGAAGCTTTCTTT.

The chain carries TRBV6-5 and TRBJ1-2; 10 nucleotides line up with TRBD1. Trimming at V came to 4 bases and at J to 8 bases, leaving 4 bases not matched to a gene. The length of the CDR3 is 13 residues. Germline CDR1 is MNHEY and CDR2 is SVGAGI. CDR3 amino acids: CASSLGQGPGYTF. The CDR3 DNA sequence: TGTGCCAGCAGTTTGGGACAGGGGCCCGGCTACACCTTC.

The chain couples TRBV30 to TRBJ2-2, with 10 bases that match TRBD1. The ends lost 4 bases at V and 6 bases at J; junction bases unmatched: 2. The CDR3 is 13 residues long. Germline V gene lookup returns CDR1 GTSNPN and CDR2 SVGIG (reference sequence). Written as DNA, the CDR3 is TGTGCCTGGAATGGACAGGGGGCCGGGGAGCTGTTTTTT. Translation: CAWNGQGAGELFF.

The gene calls are TRBV6-5 and TRBJ1-2; tentatively, D is TRBD1 (6 bases). The CDR3 has 15 amino acids. V dropped 6 bases and J dropped 3 bases, with 17 bases sitting between them. The germline V gene has CDR1 MNHEY and CDR2 SVGAGI. This CDR3 reads CASRPTGIQDYGYTF. CDR3 coding DNA: TGTGCCAGCAGGCCTACAGGGATACAGGACTATGGCTACACCTTC.

The genes are TRBV18 and TRBJ1-1; D might be TRBD1 (6 bases). CDR3 length: 13 amino acids. Per germline, CDR1 KGHSH and CDR2 LQKENI. The ends were cut back, 5 bases at V and 10 bases at J, with 17 bases in the middle. CDR3 region: CASSSQGLPGAFF. In nucleotides, the CDR3 is TGTGCCAGCTCATCCCAGGGGCTTCCTGGAGCTTTCTTT. Complete variable domain (other parts from reference TRBV18 and TRBJ1-1): NAGVMQNPRHLVRRRGQEARLRCSPMKGHSHVYWYRQLPEEGLKFMVYLQKENIIDESGMPKERFSAEFPKEGPSILRIQQVVRGDSAAYFCASSSQGLPGAFFGQGTRLTVV.

The gene calls are TRBV19 and TRBJ1-6; TRBD1 aligns across 7 bases. The CDR3 is made up of 14 amino acids. Trimming cost V 3 bases and J 10 bases; bases outside gene matches: 6. Germline loops: CDR1 LNHDA, CDR2 SQIVND (reference sequence). The CDR3 loop reads CASSIGGGVSPLHF. The CDR3 DNA follows: TGTGCCAGTAGTATCGGAGGGGGCGTCTCACCCCTCCACTTT.

The V call is TRBV9, the J call TRBJ2-7; D may be TRBD2 (5 bases). The CDR3 length is 13 residues. Trimming left V 0 bases short and J 6 bases short, with 10 bases between. Looked up from germline, CDR1 is SGDLS and CDR2 is YYNGEE. CDR3 nucleotide sequence: TGTGCCAGCAGCGTAGCTCTTGAGGGCGAGCAGTACTTC. Its protein is CASSVALEGEQYF.

This sequence joins TRBV5-1 and TRBJ2-2; unclear D gene. The germline V and J ends were trimmed by 0 bases and 7 bases, with 10 bases remaining between them. The germline V gene encodes CDR1 SGHRS and CDR2 YFSETQ. The CDR3 consists of 14 residues. For the CDR3, the DNA is TGCGCCAGCAGCTTGGATAAGCCGGTCGGGGAGCTGTTTTTT. Its translation is CASSLDKPVGELFF.

The chain is built from TRBV7-8 and TRBJ1-1; D perhaps matches TRBD1 (5 bases). Trimming left V 1 base short and J 0 bases short, with 9 bases between. Germline V lookup: CDR1 SGHVS, CDR2 FQNEAQ. CDR3 length equals 15 residues. DNA of the CDR3: TGTGCCAGCAGCTTAGATGACAGAATGAACACTGAAGCTTTCTTT. Translation: CASSLDDRMNTEAFF.